Listed below are T cell receptor beta chains from one sample, sequenced in a study of blood T cell repertoires in COVID-19. Sequencing was performed with immunoSEQ multiplex PCR; in TCRdb, only in-frame clones are kept and a portion is missing. The sample contains about 430,000 clones, roughly 90% of which appear only once. Specimen: PBMCs or T cells enriched from blood (not recorded which). These receptor sequences come from a woman in her twenties or thirties with acute COVID-19. Both conserved end residues are trimmed from each CDR3.

CDR3 protein: ASSGPGQWGDTIY; V gene: TRBV7-6; J gene: TRBJ1-3
CDR3 protein: ASSPVGAVNTEAF; V gene: TRBV4-1; J gene: TRBJ1-1
CDR3 protein: SVEDEDRGPETQY; V gene: TRBV29-1; J gene: TRBJ2-5
CDR3 protein: ASSYSQTGTGGFETQY; V gene: TRBV6-2/TRBV6-3; J gene: TRBJ2-5
CDR3 protein: ASSALRTGVETQY; V gene: TRBV19; J gene: TRBJ2-5
CDR3 protein: ASSSTSGGDVHEQF; V gene: TRBV5-1; J gene: TRBJ2-1
CDR3 protein: SVEYDSFQETQY; V gene: TRBV29-1; J gene: TRBJ2-5
CDR3 protein: ASSPGTTGELF; V gene: TRBV4-1; J gene: TRBJ2-2
CDR3 protein: ASSGQGRAKNIQY; V gene: TRBV10-2; J gene: TRBJ2-4
CDR3 protein: ASSILVEGVNEQF; V gene: TRBV19; J gene: TRBJ2-1
CDR3 protein: ASTPAGSSGNYGYT; V gene: TRBV28; J gene: TRBJ1-2
CDR3 protein: ASSGGTGRFVGYT; V gene: TRBV5-6; J gene: TRBJ1-2
CDR3 protein: ASSQGAVGQTGGWGSPLH; V gene: TRBV4-1; J gene: TRBJ1-6
CDR3 protein: ASSSDYLGETQY; V gene: TRBV7-9; J gene: TRBJ2-5
CDR3 protein: ASSLVRTHTEAF; V gene: TRBV7-8; J gene: TRBJ1-1
CDR3 protein: ASSQEGQISGNTIY; V gene: TRBV3-1/TRBV3-2; J gene: TRBJ1-3
CDR3 protein: ASAYSGQSVYGYT; V gene: TRBV10-2; J gene: TRBJ1-2
CDR3 protein: ASSVVGGPNNSPLH; V gene: TRBV9; J gene: TRBJ1-6
CDR3 protein: ASSFDSQTYGYT; V gene: TRBV7-9; J gene: TRBJ1-2
CDR3 protein: ASSPQRGGEKLF; V gene: TRBV5-1; J gene: TRBJ1-4
CDR3 protein: ASTLLGGTEAF; V gene: TRBV5-1; J gene: TRBJ1-1
CDR3 protein: ASSIVGQGANTEAF; V gene: TRBV19; J gene: TRBJ1-1
CDR3 protein: ATSDPDRGYTEAF; V gene: TRBV24-1; J gene: TRBJ1-1
CDR3 protein: ASSDGQGGAF; V gene: TRBV10-1; J gene: TRBJ1-1
CDR3 protein: ASSGQGREQF; V gene: TRBV5-1; J gene: TRBJ2-1
CDR3 protein: ASSSNRDRGTEAF; V gene: TRBV5-5; J gene: TRBJ1-1
CDR3 protein: SARRVEGYT; V gene: TRBV20-1; J gene: TRBJ1-2
CDR3 protein: ASSYAAGKGTEAF; V gene: TRBV6-5; J gene: TRBJ1-1
CDR3 protein: ASSAGQGTYNEQF; V gene: TRBV6-4; J gene: TRBJ2-1
CDR3 protein: ASSDPGRSRGNEQF; V gene: TRBV6-1; J gene: TRBJ2-1
CDR3 protein: ASSEPSSTDTQY; V gene: TRBV27; J gene: TRBJ2-3
CDR3 protein: ATSDSGTGGQPQH; V gene: TRBV24-1; J gene: TRBJ1-5
CDR3 protein: ASSLDRVGTEAF; V gene: TRBV2; J gene: TRBJ1-1
CDR3 protein: ASSVTTGTEAF; V gene: TRBV6-2/TRBV6-3; J gene: TRBJ1-1
CDR3 protein: ASSFFGLAGDTDTQY; V gene: TRBV5-1; J gene: TRBJ2-3
CDR3 protein: ASSPPGLGNQPQH; V gene: TRBV18; J gene: TRBJ1-5
CDR3 protein: ASSPGLYNEQF; V gene: TRBV5-1; J gene: TRBJ2-1
CDR3 protein: ASSVTSMNTEAF; V gene: TRBV3-1/TRBV3-2; J gene: TRBJ1-1
CDR3 protein: ASSQDRARQY; V gene: TRBV19; J gene: TRBJ2-7
CDR3 protein: ASGGARNEKLF; V gene: TRBV2; J gene: TRBJ1-4
CDR3 protein: ATQSGGNYGYT; V gene: TRBV19; J gene: TRBJ1-2
CDR3 protein: ASSIEGRPSTDTQY; V gene: TRBV19; J gene: TRBJ2-3
CDR3 protein: ASSIRVGENSPLH; V gene: TRBV5-1; J gene: TRBJ1-6
CDR3 protein: ASSSGLAGDTQY; V gene: TRBV6-5; J gene: TRBJ2-3
CDR3 protein: SVEGRTAGELF; V gene: TRBV29-1; J gene: TRBJ2-2
CDR3 protein: ASTREGGPTDTQY; V gene: TRBV10-2; J gene: TRBJ2-3
CDR3 protein: AISAGGSNQPQH; V gene: TRBV10-3; J gene: TRBJ1-5
CDR3 protein: ASSREGYYEQY; V gene: TRBV6-5; J gene: TRBJ2-7
CDR3 protein: ASTPRGNSNYGYT; V gene: TRBV27; J gene: TRBJ1-2
CDR3 protein: ASSKRTSGGIRSYNEQF; V gene: TRBV21-1; J gene: TRBJ2-1
CDR3 protein: ASSLLGRGGPSTDTQY; V gene: TRBV5-1; J gene: TRBJ2-3
CDR3 protein: SASNRGIADTQY; V gene: TRBV20-1; J gene: TRBJ2-3
CDR3 protein: ASSLVANTEAF; V gene: TRBV7-9; J gene: TRBJ1-1
CDR3 protein: ASSDRDGTEAF; V gene: TRBV10-2; J gene: TRBJ1-1